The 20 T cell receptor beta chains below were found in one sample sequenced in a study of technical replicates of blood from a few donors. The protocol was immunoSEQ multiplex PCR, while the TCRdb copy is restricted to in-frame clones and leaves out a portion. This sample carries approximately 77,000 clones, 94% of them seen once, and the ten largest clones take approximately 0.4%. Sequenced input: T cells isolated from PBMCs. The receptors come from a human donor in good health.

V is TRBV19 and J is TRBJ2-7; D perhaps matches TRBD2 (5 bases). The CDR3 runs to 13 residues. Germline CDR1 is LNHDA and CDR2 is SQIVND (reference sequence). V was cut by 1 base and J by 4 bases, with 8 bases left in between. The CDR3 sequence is CASSIGTRYEQYF. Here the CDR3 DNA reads TGTGCCAGTAGTATAGGAACTAGGTACGAGCAGTACTTC.

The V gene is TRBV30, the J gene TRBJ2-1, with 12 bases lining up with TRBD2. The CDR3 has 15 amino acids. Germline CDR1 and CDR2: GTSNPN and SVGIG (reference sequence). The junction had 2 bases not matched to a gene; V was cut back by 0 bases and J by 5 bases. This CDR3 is CAWSVRLAGDNEQFF. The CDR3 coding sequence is TGTGCCTGGAGTGTCCGACTAGCGGGAGACAATGAGCAGTTCTTC.

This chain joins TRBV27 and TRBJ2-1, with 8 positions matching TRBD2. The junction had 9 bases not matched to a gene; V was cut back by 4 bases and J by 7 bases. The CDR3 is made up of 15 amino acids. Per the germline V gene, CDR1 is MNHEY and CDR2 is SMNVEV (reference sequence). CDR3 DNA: TGTGCCAGCAGTTCCCCAGCGGGAGTTGGGAATGAGCAGTTCTTC. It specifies CASSSPAGVGNEQFF.

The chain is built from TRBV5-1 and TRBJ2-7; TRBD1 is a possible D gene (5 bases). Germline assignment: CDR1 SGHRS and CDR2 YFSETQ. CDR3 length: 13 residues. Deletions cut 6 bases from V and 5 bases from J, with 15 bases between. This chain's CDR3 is CASKAQGGHEQYF. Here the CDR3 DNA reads TGCGCCAGCAAGGCCCAGGGTGGTCACGAGCAGTACTTC.

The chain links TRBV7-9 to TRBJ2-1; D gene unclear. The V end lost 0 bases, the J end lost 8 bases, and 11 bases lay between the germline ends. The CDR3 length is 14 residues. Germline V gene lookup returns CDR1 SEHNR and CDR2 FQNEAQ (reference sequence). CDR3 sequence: CASSLARSFDEQFF. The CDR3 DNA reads TGTGCCAGCAGCTTAGCGCGTAGTTTCGATGAGCAGTTCTTC.

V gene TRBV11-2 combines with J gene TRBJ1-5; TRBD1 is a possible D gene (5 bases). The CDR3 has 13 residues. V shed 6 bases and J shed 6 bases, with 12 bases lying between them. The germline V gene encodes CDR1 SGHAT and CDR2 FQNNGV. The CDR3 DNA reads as TGTGCCAGCAGTCCAGGGCGAGGTCAGCCCCAGCATTTT. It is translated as CASSPGRGQPQHF.

CDR3 nucleotide sequence: TGCAGCGTTGATAGCGGGAATGAGCAGTTCTTC. Encoded protein: CSVDSGNEQFF. The rearrangement links TRBV29-1 to TRBJ2-1; 7 bases fit TRBD2. CDR1 and CDR2 from the germline V gene are SQVTM and ANQGSEA. The junction had 0 bases not matched to a gene; V was cut back by 3 bases and J by 7 bases. This CDR3 is built from 11 residues.

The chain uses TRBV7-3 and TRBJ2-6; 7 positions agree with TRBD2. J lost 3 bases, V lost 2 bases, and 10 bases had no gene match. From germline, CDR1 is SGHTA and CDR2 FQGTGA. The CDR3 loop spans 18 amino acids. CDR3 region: CASSLGGAGRGGANVLTF. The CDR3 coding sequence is TGTGCCAGCAGCTTAGGAGGAGCGGGGCGGGGTGGGGCCAACGTCCTGACTTTC.

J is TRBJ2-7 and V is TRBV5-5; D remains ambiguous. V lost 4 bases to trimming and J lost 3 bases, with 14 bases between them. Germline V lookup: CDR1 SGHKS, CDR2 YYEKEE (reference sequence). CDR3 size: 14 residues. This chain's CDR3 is CASSPPGSDYEQYF. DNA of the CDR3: TGTGCCAGCAGCCCCCCAGGATCAGACTACGAGCAGTACTTC.

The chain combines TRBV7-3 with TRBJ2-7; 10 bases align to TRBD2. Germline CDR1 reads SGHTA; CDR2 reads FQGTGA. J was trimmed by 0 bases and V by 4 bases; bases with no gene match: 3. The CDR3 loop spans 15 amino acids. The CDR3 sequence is CASSSGLALSYEQYF. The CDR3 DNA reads TGTGCCAGCAGCTCGGGACTAGCGCTCTCCTACGAGCAGTACTTC.

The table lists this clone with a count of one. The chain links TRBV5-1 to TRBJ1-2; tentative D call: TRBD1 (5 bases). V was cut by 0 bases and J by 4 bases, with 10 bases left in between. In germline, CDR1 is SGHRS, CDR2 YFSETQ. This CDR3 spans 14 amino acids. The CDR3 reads CASSLDTGAYGYTF. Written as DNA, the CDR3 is TGCGCCAGCAGCTTGGATACAGGAGCCTATGGCTACACCTTC.

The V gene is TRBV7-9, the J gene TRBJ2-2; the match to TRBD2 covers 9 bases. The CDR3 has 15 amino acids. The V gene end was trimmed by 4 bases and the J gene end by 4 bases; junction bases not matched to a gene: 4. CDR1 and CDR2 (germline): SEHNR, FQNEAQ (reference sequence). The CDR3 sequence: CASSYPTSGTGELFF. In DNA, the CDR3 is TGTGCCAGCAGCTATCCGACTAGCGGCACCGGGGAGCTGTTTTTT.

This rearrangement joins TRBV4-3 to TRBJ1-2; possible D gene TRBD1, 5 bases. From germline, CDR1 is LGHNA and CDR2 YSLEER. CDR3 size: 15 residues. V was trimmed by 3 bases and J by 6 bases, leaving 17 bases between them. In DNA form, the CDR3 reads TGCGCCAGCAGCCATGTTCTACAGGATGTGGATGGCTACACCTTC. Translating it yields CASSHVLQDVDGYTF.

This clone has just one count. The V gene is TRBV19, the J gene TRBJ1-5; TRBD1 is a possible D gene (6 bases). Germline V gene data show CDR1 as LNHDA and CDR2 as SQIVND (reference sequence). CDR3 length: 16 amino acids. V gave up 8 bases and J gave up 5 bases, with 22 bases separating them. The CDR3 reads CASSDSLDRIYQPQHF. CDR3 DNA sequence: TGTGCCAGTTCTGATTCCTTGGACAGAATCTATCAGCCCCAGCATTTT.

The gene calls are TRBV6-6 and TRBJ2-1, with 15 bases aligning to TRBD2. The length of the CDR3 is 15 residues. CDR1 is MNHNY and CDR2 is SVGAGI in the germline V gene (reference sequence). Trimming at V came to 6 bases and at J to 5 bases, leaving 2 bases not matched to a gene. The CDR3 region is CASRGLAGGDNEQFF. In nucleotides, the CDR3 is TGTGCCAGCAGAGGACTAGCGGGAGGGGACAATGAGCAGTTCTTC.

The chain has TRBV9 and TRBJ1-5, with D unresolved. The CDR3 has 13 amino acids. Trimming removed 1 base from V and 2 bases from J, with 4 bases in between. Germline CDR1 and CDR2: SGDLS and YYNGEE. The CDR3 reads CASSVSGNQPQHF. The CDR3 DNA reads TGTGCCAGCAGCGTATCGGGCAATCAGCCCCAGCATTTT.

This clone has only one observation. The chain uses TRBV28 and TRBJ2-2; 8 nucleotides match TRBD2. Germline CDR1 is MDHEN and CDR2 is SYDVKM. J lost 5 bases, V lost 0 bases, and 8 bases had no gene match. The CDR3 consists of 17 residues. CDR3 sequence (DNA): TGTGCCAGCAGTTTATGGGGAACCGGGACTAGGACCGGGGAGCTGTTTTTT. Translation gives CASSLWGTGTRTGELFF. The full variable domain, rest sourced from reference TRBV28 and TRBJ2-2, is DVKVTQSSRYLVKRTGEKVFLECVQDMDHENMFWYRQDPGLGLRLIYFSYDVKMKEKGDIPEGYSVSREKKERFSLILESASTNQTSMYLCASSLWGTGTRTGELFFGEGSRLTVL.

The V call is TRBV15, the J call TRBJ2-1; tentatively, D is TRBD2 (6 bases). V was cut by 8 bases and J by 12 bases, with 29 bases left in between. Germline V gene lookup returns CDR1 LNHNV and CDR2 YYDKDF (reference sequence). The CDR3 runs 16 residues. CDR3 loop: CATGNLQRNPGARQFF. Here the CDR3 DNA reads TGTGCCACCGGAAACCTCCAACGGAATCCGGGAGCACGGCAGTTCTTC.

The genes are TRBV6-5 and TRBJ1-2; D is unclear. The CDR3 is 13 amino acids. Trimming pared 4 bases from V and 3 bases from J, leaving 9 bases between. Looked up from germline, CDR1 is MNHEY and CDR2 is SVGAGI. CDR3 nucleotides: TGTGCCAGCAGTTCCGCGGTCTACTATGGCTACACCTTC. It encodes CASSSAVYYGYTF.

The CDR3 DNA follows: TGCAGCGTGAGTAGAGATACGCAGTATTTT. It codes for CSVSRDTQYF. The V gene is TRBV29-1, the J gene TRBJ2-3, with D uncertain. There are 10 residues in the CDR3. Trimming removed 6 bases from V and 5 bases from J, with 6 bases in between. Germline CDR1 is SQVTM and CDR2 is ANQGSEA.